The 2 T cell receptor beta chains below all came from one sample that was sequenced in a study of blood T cell repertoires in COVID-19. Clones were sequenced by immunoSEQ multiplex PCR, and TCRdb holds only the in-frame ones, with some missing. Found here are a few hundred thousand clones, around 87% of them singletons; the top ten hold 1% to 1.5%. The sample consisted of PBMCs or T cells enriched from blood (not recorded which). All receptors derive from a man aged 30-40 years who had recovered from COVID-19.

The DNA for the CDR3 is TGTGCCAGCAGCACCGGACTAGCGGGGGGGCGGGGATACAATGAGCAGTTCTTC. It codes for CASSTGLAGGRGYNEQFF. The chain joins TRBV13 to TRBJ2-1; 15 bases align to TRBD2. This CDR3 is built from 18 residues. Germline V lookup: CDR1 PRHDT, CDR2 FYEKMQ (reference sequence). J lost 4 bases, V lost 5 bases, and 9 bases had no gene match.

This clone has just a few counts. V usage is TRBV7-9 and J usage is TRBJ2-1, with a tentative D call TRBD2 (6 bases). Trimming took 4 bases from V and 4 from J, leaving 14 bases between them. From germline, CDR1 is SEHNR and CDR2 FQNEAQ (reference sequence). This CDR3 contains 15 residues. CDR3 sequence reads: CASSYSPGLYNEQFF. CDR3 coding DNA: TGTGCCAGCAGCTACTCTCCGGGACTGTACAATGAGCAGTTCTTC.